Sequencing of this TCR beta chain was carried out in a study of blood T cell repertoires in COVID-19. Study at large: Samples of COVID-19 (acute and convalescent) were obtained from the United States, Italy and Spain.

Using immunoSEQ multiplex PCR, the repertoire was profiled, and TCRdb retains in-frame clones only, with some absent. The sample includes about 130,000 clones, about nine tenths seen only once; the top ten take roughly 10%. Seattle participants joined during active infection and were tracked over time. V lost 4 bases, J lost 1 base, and 2 bases stayed unmatched. The germline V gene encodes CDR1 SGHRS and CDR2 YFSETQ. The CDR3 runs 15 residues. The chain is built from TRBV5-1 and TRBJ1-4, with TRBD1 identical over 9 bases. The TCR was taken from a woman aged 70-85 years with COVID-19, enrolled during active disease. The sequencing sample was made of peripheral blood. The CDR3: CASSEDRGTNEKLFF. The CDR3 nucleotides read TGCGCCAGCAGCGAGGACAGGGGAACTAATGAAAAACTGTTTTTT.